Presented here are 8 T cell receptor beta chains from one specimen sequenced in a study of blood T cell repertoires in COVID-19. The method was immunoSEQ multiplex PCR; TCRdb's version includes in-frame clones alone and lacks a portion of them. The sample has about 250,000 clones, approximately 85% seen once; the top ten hold 3.5% to 5.5%. Input material: PBMCs or T cells enriched from blood (not recorded which). The receptors come from a woman in her 30s who had recovered from COVID-19.

V is TRBV5-4 and J is TRBJ2-7, with TRBD1 identical over 9 bases. The CDR3 loop spans 15 amino acids. Trimming at V came to 3 bases and at J to 2 bases, leaving 6 bases not matched to a gene. Germline loops: CDR1 SGHNT, CDR2 YYREEE (reference sequence). The CDR3: CASSWGTGPTYEQYF. CDR3 coding DNA: TGTGCCAGCAGCTGGGGGACAGGGCCCACCTACGAGCAGTACTTC.

The chain employs TRBV27 and TRBJ2-1; 9 bases are a match to TRBD2. After removal of 3 bases from V and 1 base from J, the junction contained 1 base not matched to a gene. CDR1 is MNHEY and CDR2 is SMNVEV in the germline V gene (reference sequence). The CDR3 loop spans 15 amino acids. This chain's CDR3 is CASSFSGSSYNEQFF. The CDR3 bases are TGTGCCAGCAGTTTTAGCGGGAGTTCCTACAATGAGCAGTTCTTC.

In this sample, this clone turned up once. The chain links TRBV19 to TRBJ2-7, with D hard to call. V gave up 5 bases and J gave up 5 bases, with 13 bases separating them. There are 13 residues in the CDR3. Germline CDR1 LNHDA, CDR2 SQIVND (reference sequence). DNA for the CDR3: TGTGCCAGTAGTTTTTTCCCCTCGGACGAGCAGTACTTC. Its translation: CASSFFPSDEQYF.

This rearrangement joins TRBV27 to TRBJ2-3, with D perhaps TRBD2 (5 bases). CDR1 is MNHEY and CDR2 is SMNVEV in the germline V gene (reference sequence). Trimming removed 6 bases at V and 2 bases at J, with 15 bases between. The CDR3 is 15 amino acids. The CDR3 DNA is TGTGCCAGCAGAGGGAGTTTCGGAACCACAGATACGCAGTATTTT. It yields the protein CASRGSFGTTDTQYF.

The V gene is TRBV2, the J gene TRBJ1-2; D might be TRBD1 (5 bases). The V end was cut by 1 base, the J end by 4 bases, with 7 bases between. The germline gives CDR1 SNHLY, CDR2 FYNNEI. This CDR3 contains 13 residues. The CDR3 loop is CASSEVDSYGYTF. In nucleotides, the CDR3 is TGTGCCAGCAGTGAAGTCGACAGCTATGGCTACACCTTC.

The chain carries TRBV3-1 (or the pseudogene TRBV3-2) and TRBJ1-2; 9 positions agree with TRBD1. Looked up from germline, CDR1 is LGHDT and CDR2 is YNNKEL (reference sequence). The V gene end was trimmed by 0 bases and the J gene end by 8 bases; junction bases not matched to a gene: 7. CDR3 length: 15 residues. The CDR3 nucleotides are TGTGCCAGCAGCCAAGAGCCCGGGACAGGGAACGGCTACACCTTC. This gives the protein CASSQEPGTGNGYTF.

V usage is TRBV28 and J usage is TRBJ1-5; D possibly corresponds to TRBD1 (5 bases). Germline V gene data show CDR1 as MDHEN and CDR2 as SYDVKM. V lost 8 bases and J 6 bases, leaving 11 bases between the germline ends. The length of the CDR3 is 12 residues. The CDR3 DNA reads as TGTGCCAGCGCCTCAGGGCTTCAGCCCCAGCATTTT. This translates into CASASGLQPQHF.

The genes are TRBV11-2 and TRBJ2-1, with a weak D call TRBD1 (6 bases). This CDR3 is 16 amino acids long. Germline CDR1 reads SGHAT; CDR2 reads FQNNGV. Trimming left V 5 bases short and J 3 bases short, with 17 bases between. This CDR3 is CASSPGTLTGYNEQFF. Here the CDR3 DNA reads TGTGCCAGCAGCCCGGGGACACTTACCGGCTACAATGAGCAGTTCTTC.